This entry features one T cell receptor (beta chain) sequence. Its antigen is unidentified. Profiling relied on immunoSEQ multiplex PCR, and the TCRdb table lists in-frame clones only, not all of them. Of about 130,000 clones in the sample, roughly 89% are singletons; the top ten hold around 9%. This CDR3 contains 14 residues. Trimming cost V 2 bases and J 8 bases; bases outside gene matches: 2. Germline V gene data show CDR1 as SGHTA and CDR2 as FQGNSA. This sample is drawn from a study of cytomegalovirus exposure and HLA in healthy donors. General study points: There were some public TCRs occurring in many donors, but most TCR sequences were rare. In the approximately 130 validation repertoires, a later analysis found that first-cohort TCR clusters tended to co-occur.

Sample: PBMCs. The rearrangement links TRBV7-2 to TRBJ1-6; TRBD1 matches at 8 bases. This TCR came from a woman younger than 35 in good health and CMV-seropositive. CDR3 coding DNA: TGTGCCAGCAGCTTATCAGGGGGCGATTCACCCCTCCACTTT. Residues: CASSLSGGDSPLHF.